The rows below give T cell receptor beta chains drawn from one sample of a study of T cells in Graves' hyperthyroidism and ophthalmopathy. TCRdb re-called the multiplex PCR reads with MiXCR, one entry per CDR3 protein. The sample consists of roughly 290,000 distinct CDR3 sequences, roughly an eighth of them appearing once. The specimen sequenced was blood. Every receptor here comes from a woman aged 35 to 49 with Graves' hyperthyroidism. CDR3s include the opening cysteine and the closing phenylalanine or tryptophan. The D gene is left open where the match is weak.

d_call	v_call	j_call	cdr3_aa
-	TRBV28	TRBJ2-4	CASTWGTLAKNIQYF
-	TRBV11-1	TRBJ2-1	CASSLAKFRGGGEQFF
TRBD1	TRBV6-1	TRBJ2-7	CATSGTGGLEQYF
TRBD1	TRBV20-1	TRBJ1-2	CSTIPGTGGNYGYTF
TRBD1	TRBV27	TRBJ1-6	CASSPGTGNSPLHF
-	TRBV2	TRBJ2-7	CASSEASYEQYF
TRBD2	TRBV24-1	TRBJ2-3	CATSDFSTSGRTDTQYF
TRBD1	TRBV28	TRBJ1-2	CASSVGQGAGYGYTF
TRBD1	TRBV19	TRBJ2-6	CASISDRVDNVLTF
TRBD1	TRBV7-9	TRBJ1-6	CASRGGQGNSPLHF
TRBD1	TRBV12-3/TRBV12-4	TRBJ2-7	CASSLARTGGALYEQYF
-	TRBV10-3	TRBJ1-1	CAISEGGTNTEAFF
-	TRBV20-1	TRBJ2-3	CSARDWSDTQYF